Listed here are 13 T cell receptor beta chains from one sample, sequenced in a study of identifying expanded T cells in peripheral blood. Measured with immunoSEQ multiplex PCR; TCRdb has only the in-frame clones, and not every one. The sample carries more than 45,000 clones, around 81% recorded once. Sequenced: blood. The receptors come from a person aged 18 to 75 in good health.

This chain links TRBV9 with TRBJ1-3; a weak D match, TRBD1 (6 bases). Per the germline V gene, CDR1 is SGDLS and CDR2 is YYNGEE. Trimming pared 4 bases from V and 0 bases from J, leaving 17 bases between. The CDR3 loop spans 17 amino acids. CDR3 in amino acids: CASSNRGARVSGNTIYF. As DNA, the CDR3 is TGTGCCAGCAGCAATAGGGGGGCCCGCGTCTCTGGAAACACCATATATTTT. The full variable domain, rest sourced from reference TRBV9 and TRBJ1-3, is DSGVTQTPKHLITATGQRVTLRCSPRSGDLSVYWYQQSLDQGLQFLIQYYNGEERAKGNILERFSAQQFPDLHSELNLSSLELGDSALYFCASSNRGARVSGNTIYFGEGSWLTVV.

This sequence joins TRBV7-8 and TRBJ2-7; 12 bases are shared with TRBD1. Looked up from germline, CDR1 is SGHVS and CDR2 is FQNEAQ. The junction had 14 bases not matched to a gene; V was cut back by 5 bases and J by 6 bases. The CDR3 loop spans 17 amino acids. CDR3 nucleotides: TGTGCCAGCAGCCTGGGGGCAAGAGGGACAGGGGGCTTCGAGCAGTACTTC. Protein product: CASSLGARGTGGFEQYF.

The CDR3 coding sequence is TGTGCCAGCAGTGAACCCCCAGGGGCCACTGAAGCTTTCTTT. The encoded protein is CASSEPPGATEAFF. This chain uses TRBV6-1 with TRBJ1-1, with a possible D match to TRBD1 (6 bases). The CDR3 is made up of 14 amino acids. Trimming shortened V by 2 bases and J by 4 bases, and 11 bases separated the two germline ends. In germline, CDR1 is MNHNS, CDR2 SASEGT.

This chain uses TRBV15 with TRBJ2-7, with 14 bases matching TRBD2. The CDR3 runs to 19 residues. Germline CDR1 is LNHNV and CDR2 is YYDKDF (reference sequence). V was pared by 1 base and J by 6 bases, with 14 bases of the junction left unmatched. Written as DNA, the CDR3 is TGTGCCACCAGCAGAGCGACCCCCGGACTAGCGGGAGGTGAGAGCGAGCAGTACTTC. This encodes CATSRATPGLAGGESEQYF.

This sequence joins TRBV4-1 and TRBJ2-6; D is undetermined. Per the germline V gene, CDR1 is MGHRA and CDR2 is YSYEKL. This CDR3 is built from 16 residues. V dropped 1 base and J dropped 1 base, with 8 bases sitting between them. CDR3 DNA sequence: TGCGCCAGCAGCCAAGTCGGAGTTTCTGGGGCCAACGTCCTGACTTTC. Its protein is CASSQVGVSGANVLTF.

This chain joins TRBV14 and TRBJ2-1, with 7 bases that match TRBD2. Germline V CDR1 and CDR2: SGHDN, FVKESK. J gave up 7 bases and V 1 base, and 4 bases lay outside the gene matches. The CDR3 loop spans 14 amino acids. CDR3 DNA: TGTGCCAGCAGCCAAGTGCAGGGAGGGAATGAGCAGTTCTTC. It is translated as CASSQVQGGNEQFF.

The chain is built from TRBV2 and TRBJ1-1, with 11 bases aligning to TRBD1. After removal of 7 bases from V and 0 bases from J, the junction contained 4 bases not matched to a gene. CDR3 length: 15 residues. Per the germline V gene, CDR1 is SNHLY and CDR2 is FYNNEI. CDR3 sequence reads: CASTRTGGMNTEAFF. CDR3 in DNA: TGTGCCAGCACCCGGACAGGGGGCATGAACACTGAAGCTTTCTTT.

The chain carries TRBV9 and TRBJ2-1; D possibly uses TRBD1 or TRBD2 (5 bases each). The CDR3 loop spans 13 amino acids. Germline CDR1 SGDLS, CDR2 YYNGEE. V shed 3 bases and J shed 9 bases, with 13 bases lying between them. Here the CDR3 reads CASSETQGREQFF. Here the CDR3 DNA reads TGTGCCAGCAGCGAGACGCAGGGACGTGAGCAGTTCTTC.

The CDR3 DNA is TGTGCCAGCAGCCCACGTATGCCCGGGACAGCCTACGAGCAGTACTTC. Translating it yields CASSPRMPGTAYEQYF. The chain recombines TRBV7-9 with TRBJ2-7; 7 bases are shared with TRBD1. Germline V CDR1 and CDR2: SEHNR, FQNEAQ (reference sequence). The CDR3 is 16 amino acids. With 5 bases clipped from V and 2 bases from J, the junction kept 12 bases outside the gene matches.

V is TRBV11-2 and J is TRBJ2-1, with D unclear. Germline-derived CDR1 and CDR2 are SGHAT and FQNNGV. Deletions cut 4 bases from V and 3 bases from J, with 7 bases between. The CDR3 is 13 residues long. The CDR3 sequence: CASSSEIYNEQFF. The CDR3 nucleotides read TGTGCCAGCAGCTCCGAAATCTACAATGAGCAGTTCTTC. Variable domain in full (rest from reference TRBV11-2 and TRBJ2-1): EAGVAQSPRYKIIEKRQSVAFWCNPISGHATLYWYQQILGQGPKLLIQFQNNGVVDDSQLPKDRFSAERLKGVDSTLKIQPAKLEDSAVYLCASSSEIYNEQFFGPGTRLTVL.

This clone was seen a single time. CDR3 sequence (DNA): TGTGCCAGCAGCCTTAGGACAGGGGACGAGGGCACAGATACGCAGTATTTT. It yields the protein CASSLRTGDEGTDTQYF. The chain couples TRBV9 to TRBJ2-3, with 9 bases identical to TRBD1. The CDR3 contains 17 residues. The V segment lost 4 bases and the J segment 1 base; nucleotides outside the gene matches: 10. CDR1 SGDLS and CDR2 YYNGEE come from the germline V gene.

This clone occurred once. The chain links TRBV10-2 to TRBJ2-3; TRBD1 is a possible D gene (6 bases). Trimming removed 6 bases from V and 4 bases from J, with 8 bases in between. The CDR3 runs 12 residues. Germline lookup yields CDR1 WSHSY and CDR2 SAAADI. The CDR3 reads CASRQGPDTQYF. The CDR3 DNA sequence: TGCGCCAGCAGACAGGGACCAGATACGCAGTATTTT.

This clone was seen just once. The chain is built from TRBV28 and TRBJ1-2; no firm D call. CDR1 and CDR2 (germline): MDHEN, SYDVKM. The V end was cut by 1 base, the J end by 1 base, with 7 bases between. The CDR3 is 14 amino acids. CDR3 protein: CASSLYEGNYGYTF. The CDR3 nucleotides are TGTGCCAGCAGTTTATACGAGGGTAACTATGGCTACACCTTC.